This TCR beta chain was captured by sequencing in a study of blood T cell repertoires in COVID-19. The wider study: Sites across the United States, Italy and Spain contributed samples from acute and convalescent COVID-19. PBMCs, B-cell-depleted T cells, or T cells were the source of the cDNA or gDNA that made up the material.

Original processing notes: Quantification of nucleated cells was approximated via reference gene primer amplification. Only in-frame clones appear in the TCRdb table, and some are missing; sequencing was by immunoSEQ multiplex PCR. For V, J and clone size, that table is used; D and trimming come from the DNA. The table includes some 250,000 clones, 75% to 90% detected once. In germline, CDR1 is MNHEY, CDR2 SVGAGI. V dropped 1 base and J dropped 5 bases, with 11 bases sitting between them. The CDR3 runs to 14 residues. The clonotype was recovered from a man aged 30 to 45 who had recovered from COVID-19. Specimen: peripheral blood. The chain employs TRBV6-5 and TRBJ1-1, with a tentative D call TRBD1 (6 bases). In DNA, the CDR3 is TGTGCCAGCAGTTACTATTTTCAGGGGACTGAAGCTTTCTTT. Its protein is CASSYYFQGTEAFF.